These 23 T cell receptor beta chains originate from one sample sequenced in a study of T cells in Graves' hyperthyroidism and ophthalmopathy. Amplification of TCR beta CDR3 regions used RNA as the template. The TCR CDR3 first-round RT-PCR relied on the HTBI primer set. TCRdb fed the multiplex PCR reads into MiXCR, producing one record per CDR3 protein. The sample includes 300,000 to 450,000 distinct CDR3 sequences, approximately 14% of them seen just once. The sequenced sample consisted of blood. Every receptor here comes from a woman between 18 and 29 years old with Graves' hyperthyroidism that later progressed to Graves' ophthalmopathy.

The table lists this clonotype with many counts. The chain recombines TRBV2 with TRBJ2-3, with D tentatively TRBD2 (6 bases). Trimming left V 6 bases short and J 9 bases short, with 22 bases between. The V gene's germline CDR1 is SNHLY and CDR2 FYNNEI. The CDR3 totals 15 residues. CDR3 loop: CASSGGTGVTGTQYF. The DNA for the CDR3 is TGTGCCAGCAGCGGAGGGACTGGTGTGACGGGGACGCAGTATTTT.

This chain connects TRBV4-3 to TRBJ2-4; 10 positions match TRBD2. The CDR3 is 22 amino acids. V lost 2 bases and J lost 6; bases outside the gene matches: 25. Germline CDR1 is LGHNA and CDR2 is YSLEER. CDR3 amino acids: CASSQWRFPSGSFGDDGNIQYF. CDR3 DNA: TGCGCCAGCAGCCAATGGAGATTTCCTAGCGGGAGTTTTGGCGATGATGGAAACATTCAGTACTTC.

This clonotype was picked up many times. The chain couples TRBV7-8 to TRBJ2-1; a weak D match, TRBD2 (5 bases). The V and J ends lost 5 bases and 2 bases respectively, with 10 bases between them. Germline V gives CDR1 SGHVS, CDR2 FQNEAQ. The CDR3 covers 14 residues. The CDR3 here is CASSAPGAYNEQFF. The CDR3 nucleotides are TGTGCCAGCAGCGCGCCCGGGGCCTACAATGAGCAGTTCTTC.

This clonotype was recorded many times. The J gene is TRBJ2-1, the V gene TRBV2; D perhaps matches TRBD2 (7 bases). This CDR3 contains 15 residues. The germline V gene encodes CDR1 SNHLY and CDR2 FYNNEI. Between the trimmed V and J ends, which lost 1 base and 2 bases, there was a span of 9 bases. The CDR3 sequence is CASSEEGGAYNEQFF. DNA of the CDR3: TGTGCCAGCAGTGAAGAGGGGGGGGCCTACAATGAGCAGTTCTTC.

This clonotype was seen repeatedly, ten times or more. This chain joins TRBV30 and TRBJ1-3; weak D call: TRBD1 (6 bases). V lost 4 bases and J lost 2, with 18 bases in between. CDR1 and CDR2 (germline): GTSNPN, SVGIG (reference sequence). The CDR3 has 16 residues. CDR3 DNA sequence: TGTGCCTGGATGCCCGGACAGCTATCGACTGGAAACACCATATATTTT. This codes for CAWMPGQLSTGNTIYF.

This clonotype came up many times. The V gene is TRBV13, the J gene TRBJ1-1, with 7 bases that match TRBD1. This CDR3 region has 15 residues. Per the germline V gene, CDR1 is PRHDT and CDR2 is FYEKMQ (reference sequence). With V trimmed by 5 bases and J by 4 bases, 10 bases remained unmatched. The CDR3 DNA sequence: TGTGCCAGCAGCGATGCGACAGGGTTGGGCACTGAAGCTTTCTTT. Its translation: CASSDATGLGTEAFF.

CDR3 coding DNA: TGCGCCAGCGGACAGGGCCCCTACGAGCAGTACTTC. Its translation: CASGQGPYEQYF. The chain has TRBV10-2 and TRBJ2-7; 8 positions match TRBD1. This CDR3 region has 12 residues. The V and J ends lost 8 bases and 2 bases, in that order; junction bases with no gene match: 2. Germline V gene lookup returns CDR1 WSHSY and CDR2 SAAADI.

This clonotype was recorded many times. The rearrangement links TRBV20-1 to TRBJ1-1; 8 bases match TRBD1. The CDR3 extends over 15 amino acids. Germline V gives CDR1 DFQATT, CDR2 SNEGSKA (reference sequence). Trimming removed 0 bases from V and 1 base from J; junction bases left unmatched: 4. The CDR3 DNA sequence: TGCAGTGCTAGAGATCTCACAGGGGGGAACACTGAAGCTTTCTTT. Translation: CSARDLTGGNTEAFF.

This clonotype was counted a few times. The chain couples TRBV12-5 to TRBJ2-2; TRBD1 might be the D (6 bases). V was pared by 3 bases and J by 5 bases, with 19 bases between. Germline CDR1 LGHNT, CDR2 FRNRAP. CDR3 length: 17 residues. The CDR3 bases are TGTGCTAGTGGTTTCAAGGACAGCTCAAAGAGGACCGGGGAGCTGTTTTTT. This sequence encodes CASGFKDSSKRTGELFF.

Remarks on this clonotype: This could be a read error, since a much larger clone is one nucleotide away. It is likely a read error, because the conserved phenylalanine at the end of the CDR3 is missing. The rearrangement joins TRBV29-1 to TRBJ2-3, with 8 bases aligning to TRBD2. Germline CDR1 SQVTM, CDR2 ANQGSEA. The CDR3 is made up of 15 amino acids. V lost 4 bases and J lost 4; bases outside the gene matches: 10. CDR3 in DNA: TGCAGCGTTGTTCCCGGACTAGCTTCCCCAGATACGCAGTATTAT. As protein: CSVVPGLASPDTQYY.

Ten or more counts support this clonotype. The chain employs TRBV6-6 and TRBJ2-7; 10 bases line up with TRBD1. Germline V gene lookup returns CDR1 MNHNY and CDR2 SVGAGI (reference sequence). The length of the CDR3 is 16 residues. J lost 0 bases, V lost 2 bases, and 4 bases had no gene match. CDR3 sequence (DNA): TGTGCCAGCAGTTACCCCGGACAGGGGGGCTCCTACGAGCAGTACTTC. Protein product: CASSYPGQGGSYEQYF.

This clonotype was seen ten or more times. This chain links TRBV29-1 with TRBJ1-1, with D unresolved. V was cut by 0 bases and J by 4 bases, with 9 bases left in between. The CDR3 spans 13 residues. Germline V gene sequence: CDR1 SQVTM, CDR2 ANQGSEA. CDR3 DNA: TGCAGCGTTGAAGATCAAATGGGCACTGAAGCTTTCTTT. Translating gives CSVEDQMGTEAFF.

This clonotype was seen at least ten times. The chain carries TRBV7-8 and TRBJ2-7; no reliable D call. Germline CDR1 and CDR2: SGHVS and FQNEAQ. With 3 bases removed from V and 0 bases from J, the gap between germline ends came to 9 bases. This CDR3 spans 14 amino acids. DNA for the CDR3: TGTGCCAGCAGCTTCTTGGCGGACTCCTACGAGCAGTACTTC. Encoded protein: CASSFLADSYEQYF.

The chain employs TRBV19 and TRBJ2-7, with TRBD2 identical over 9 bases. CDR1 is LNHDA and CDR2 is SQIVND in the germline V gene (reference sequence). J was trimmed by 0 bases and V by 7 bases; bases with no gene match: 4. The CDR3 contains 14 residues. CDR3 bases: TGTGCCAGTAAGACTAGCGGAAGCTCCTACGAGCAGTACTTC. It translates to CASKTSGSSYEQYF.

This clonotype appeared many times. Here the CDR3 DNA reads TGTGCCAGCTCAGACAGGGGATTTTCCTACGAGCAGTACTTC. Translation: CASSDRGFSYEQYF. The rearrangement joins TRBV27 to TRBJ2-7; TRBD1 matches at 8 bases. The CDR3 runs to 14 residues. The V segment lost 8 bases and the J segment 1 base; nucleotides outside the gene matches: 7. Germline CDR1 MNHEY, CDR2 SMNVEV (reference sequence).

There are a few counts of this clonotype. The DNA of the CDR3 is TGCAGTGCCCCCCAAACGGCATATAGCAATCAGCCCCAGCATTTT. Translation: CSAPQTAYSNQPQHF. The chain has TRBV20-1 and TRBJ1-5; the D is unclear. Germline assignment: CDR1 DFQATT and CDR2 SNEGSKA (reference sequence). The V gene lost 6 bases and the J gene lost 0 bases, with 15 bases spanning the gap. CDR3 length equals 15 residues.

This clonotype appeared many times. The chain has TRBV27 and TRBJ2-7; 10 positions agree with TRBD2. The CDR3 runs to 14 residues. CDR1 MNHEY and CDR2 SMNVEV come from the germline V gene (reference sequence). The V gene end was trimmed by 4 bases and the J gene end by 3 bases; junction bases not matched to a gene: 3. This CDR3 reads CASSSAGGHYEQYF. CDR3 bases: TGTGCCAGCAGTTCAGCGGGAGGGCACTACGAGCAGTACTTC.

This clonotype was counted a few times. The chain links TRBV19 to TRBJ1-5, with a weak D call TRBD1 (5 bases). Trimming took 3 bases from V and 2 from J, leaving 11 bases between them. This CDR3 is built from 15 residues. The germline V gene has CDR1 LNHDA and CDR2 SQIVND (reference sequence). The chain's CDR3 is CASSIGAEGNQPQHF. The CDR3, as DNA: TGTGCCAGTAGTATCGGGGCGGAAGGCAATCAGCCCCAGCATTTT.

With respect to this clonotype: This may arise from a read error, as a much more abundant clone is one base away. This sequence joins TRBV3-1 and TRBJ2-7, with 9 bases identical to TRBD2. This CDR3 is 13 amino acids long. J lost 7 bases, V lost 5 bases, and 6 bases had no gene match. Germline V gene lookup returns CDR1 LGHDT and CDR2 YNNKEL (reference sequence). The CDR3 reads CASSSIAGVEQYF. In DNA, the CDR3 is TGTGCCAGCAGCTCTATAGCGGGAGTTGAGCAGTACTTC.

The chain combines TRBV5-1 with TRBJ1-6; TRBD1 is a possible D gene (6 bases). Trimming pared 3 bases from V and 6 bases from J, leaving 16 bases between. This CDR3 comprises 16 residues. Germline loops: CDR1 SGHRS, CDR2 YFSETQ. The CDR3 reads CASSSTGLRSNSPLHF. In nucleotides, the CDR3 is TGCGCCAGCAGCTCAACAGGGTTGAGAAGTAATTCACCCCTCCACTTT.

This chain links TRBV15 with TRBJ1-2; D not certain. The CDR3 contains 13 residues. CDR1 is LNHNV and CDR2 is YYDKDF in the germline V gene (reference sequence). Between the trimmed V and J ends, which lost 4 bases and 2 bases, there was a span of 8 bases. The CDR3 DNA reads as TGTGCCACCAGCAAAGACGGAAACTATGGCTACACCTTC. As protein: CATSKDGNYGYTF.

This clonotype was found many times. The V call is TRBV7-2, the J call TRBJ2-3; D ambiguous. Germline V lookup: CDR1 SGHTA, CDR2 FQGNSA. CDR3 length equals 13 residues. The germline V and J ends were trimmed by 3 bases and 3 bases, with 7 bases remaining between them. The chain's CDR3 is CASSFEWTDTQYF. The CDR3 region has the DNA TGTGCCAGCAGCTTTGAATGGACAGATACGCAGTATTTT.

There are many counts of this clonotype. The chain recombines TRBV5-8 with TRBJ2-7, with D possibly matching TRBD2 (6 bases). CDR3 size: 14 residues. The germline V and J ends were trimmed by 0 bases and 2 bases, with 9 bases remaining between them. The germline gives CDR1 SGHTS, CDR2 YDEGEE. This CDR3 reads CASSLGEVAYEQYF. DNA of the CDR3: TGTGCCAGCAGCTTGGGGGAGGTAGCCTACGAGCAGTACTTC.